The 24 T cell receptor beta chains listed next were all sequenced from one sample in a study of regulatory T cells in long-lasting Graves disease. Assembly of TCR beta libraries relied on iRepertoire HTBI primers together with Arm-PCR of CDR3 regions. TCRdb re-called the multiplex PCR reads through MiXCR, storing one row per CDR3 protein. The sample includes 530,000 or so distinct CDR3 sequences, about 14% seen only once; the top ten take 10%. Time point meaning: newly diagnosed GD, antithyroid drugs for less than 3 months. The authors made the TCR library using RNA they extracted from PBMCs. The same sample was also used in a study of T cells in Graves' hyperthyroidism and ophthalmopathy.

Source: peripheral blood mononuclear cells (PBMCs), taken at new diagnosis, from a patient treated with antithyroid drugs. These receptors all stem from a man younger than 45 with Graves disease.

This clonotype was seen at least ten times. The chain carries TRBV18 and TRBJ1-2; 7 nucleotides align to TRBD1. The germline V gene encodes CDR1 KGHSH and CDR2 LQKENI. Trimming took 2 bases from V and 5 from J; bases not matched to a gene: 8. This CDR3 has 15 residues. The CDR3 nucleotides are TGTGCCAGCTCACCAACGGCCCAGGGGGAATATGGCTACACCTTC. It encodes CASSPTAQGEYGYTF.

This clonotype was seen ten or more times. CDR3 coding DNA: TGTGCCAGCAGACGAACTAGCAGCGACACCGGGGAGCTGTTTTTT. This gives the protein CASRRTSSDTGELFF. The chain carries TRBV7-8 and TRBJ2-2, with a weak D call TRBD2 (6 bases). The CDR3 runs to 15 residues. Between the trimmed V and J ends, which lost 6 bases and 3 bases, there was a span of 14 bases. Germline V gene data show CDR1 as SGHVS and CDR2 as FQNEAQ.

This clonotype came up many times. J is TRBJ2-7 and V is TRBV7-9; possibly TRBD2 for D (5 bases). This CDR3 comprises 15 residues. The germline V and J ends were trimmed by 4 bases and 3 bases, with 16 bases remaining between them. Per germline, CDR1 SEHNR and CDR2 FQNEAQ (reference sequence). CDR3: CASSSFRERNYEQYF. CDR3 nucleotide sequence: TGTGCCAGCAGCTCATTTCGGGAAAGGAACTACGAGCAGTACTTC.

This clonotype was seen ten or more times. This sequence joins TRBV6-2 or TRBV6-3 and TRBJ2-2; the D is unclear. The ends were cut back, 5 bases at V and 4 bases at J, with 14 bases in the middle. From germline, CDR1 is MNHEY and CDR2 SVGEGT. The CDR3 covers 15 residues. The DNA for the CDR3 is TGTGCCAGCAGTGAAGTCCCTGGCTCCACCGGGGAGCTGTTTTTT. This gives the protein CASSEVPGSTGELFF.

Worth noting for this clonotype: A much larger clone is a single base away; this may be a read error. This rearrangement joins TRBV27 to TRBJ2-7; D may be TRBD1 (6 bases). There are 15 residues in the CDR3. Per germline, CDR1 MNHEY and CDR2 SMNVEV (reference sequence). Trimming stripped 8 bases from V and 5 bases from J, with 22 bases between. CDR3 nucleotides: TGTGCCAGCGGGTCCGGGGCAGGGGAAATCAACGAGCAGTACTTC. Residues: CASGSGAGEINEQYF.

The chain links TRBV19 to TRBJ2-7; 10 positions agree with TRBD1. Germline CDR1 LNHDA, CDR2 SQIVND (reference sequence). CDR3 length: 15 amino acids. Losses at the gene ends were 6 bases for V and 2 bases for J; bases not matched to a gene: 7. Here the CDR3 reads CASSPLTGGTYEQYF. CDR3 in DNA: TGTGCCAGTAGCCCCCTGACAGGGGGCACCTACGAGCAGTACTTC.

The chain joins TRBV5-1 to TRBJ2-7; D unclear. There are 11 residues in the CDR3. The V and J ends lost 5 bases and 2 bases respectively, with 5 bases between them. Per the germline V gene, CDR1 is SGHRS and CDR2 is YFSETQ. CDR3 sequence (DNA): TGCGCCAGCAGAGATACCTACGAGCAGTACTTC. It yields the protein CASRDTYEQYF.

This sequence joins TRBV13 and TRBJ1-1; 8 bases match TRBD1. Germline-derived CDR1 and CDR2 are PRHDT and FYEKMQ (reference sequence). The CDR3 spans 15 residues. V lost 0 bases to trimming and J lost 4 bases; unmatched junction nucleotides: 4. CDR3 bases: TGTGCCAGCAGCTTAGGAGACAGGGGTAGCACTGAAGCTTTCTTT. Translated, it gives CASSLGDRGSTEAFF.

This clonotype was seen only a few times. The CDR3 DNA sequence: TGCAGTGCTCCAGATTCTGTGGGCGGGCTCAATGAGCAGTTCTTC. It yields the protein CSAPDSVGGLNEQFF. This chain links TRBV20-1 with TRBJ2-5; a possible D gene is TRBD2 (5 bases). The end of the DNA is better explained by TRBJ2-1, so the J call may be wrong. Per the germline V gene, CDR1 is DFQATT and CDR2 is SNEGSKA (reference sequence). CDR3 length: 15 amino acids.

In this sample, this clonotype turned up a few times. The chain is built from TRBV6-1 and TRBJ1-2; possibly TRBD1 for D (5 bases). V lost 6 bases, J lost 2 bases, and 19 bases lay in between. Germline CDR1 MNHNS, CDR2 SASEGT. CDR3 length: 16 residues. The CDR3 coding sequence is TGTGCCAGCAGCCCCGGGGGGGTATCGGGAAACTATGGCTACACCTTC. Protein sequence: CASSPGGVSGNYGYTF.

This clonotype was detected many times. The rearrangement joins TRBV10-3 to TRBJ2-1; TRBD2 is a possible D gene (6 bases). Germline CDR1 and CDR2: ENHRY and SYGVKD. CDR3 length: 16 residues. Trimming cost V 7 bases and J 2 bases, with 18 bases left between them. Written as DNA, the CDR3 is TGTGCCATCAACCAAGCGGGCCGATTAACCTACAATGAGCAGTTCTTC. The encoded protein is CAINQAGRLTYNEQFF.

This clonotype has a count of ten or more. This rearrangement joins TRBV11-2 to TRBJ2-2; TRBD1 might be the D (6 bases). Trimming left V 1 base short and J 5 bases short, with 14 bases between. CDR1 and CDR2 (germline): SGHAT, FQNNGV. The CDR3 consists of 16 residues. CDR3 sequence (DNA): TGTGCCAGCAGCTTAGTGTTACAGGGCGGAACCGGGGAGCTGTTTTTT. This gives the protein CASSLVLQGGTGELFF.

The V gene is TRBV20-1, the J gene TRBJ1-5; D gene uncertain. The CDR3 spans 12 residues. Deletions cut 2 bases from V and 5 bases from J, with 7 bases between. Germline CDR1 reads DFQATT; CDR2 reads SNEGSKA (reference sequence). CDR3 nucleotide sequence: TGCAGTGCTAGACGAGAGGATCAGCCCCAGCATTTT. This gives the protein CSARREDQPQHF.

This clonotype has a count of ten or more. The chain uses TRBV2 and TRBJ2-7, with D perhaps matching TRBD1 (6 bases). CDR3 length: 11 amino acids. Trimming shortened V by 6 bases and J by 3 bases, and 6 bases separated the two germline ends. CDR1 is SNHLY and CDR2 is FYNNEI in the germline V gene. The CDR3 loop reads CASRDSYEQYF. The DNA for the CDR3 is TGTGCCAGCAGGGACAGCTACGAGCAGTACTTC.

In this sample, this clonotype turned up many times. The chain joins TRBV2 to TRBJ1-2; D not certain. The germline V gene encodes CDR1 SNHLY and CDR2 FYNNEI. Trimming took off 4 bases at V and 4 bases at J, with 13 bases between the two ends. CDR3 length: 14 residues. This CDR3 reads CASSVSPVFYGYTF. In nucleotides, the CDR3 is TGTGCCAGCAGTGTTAGCCCGGTTTTCTATGGCTACACCTTC.

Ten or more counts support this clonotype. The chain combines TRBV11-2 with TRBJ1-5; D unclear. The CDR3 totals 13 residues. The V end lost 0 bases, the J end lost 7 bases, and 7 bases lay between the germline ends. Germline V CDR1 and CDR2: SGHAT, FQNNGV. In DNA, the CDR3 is TGTGCCAGCAGCTTAGATGTGGGGCAGCCCCAGCATTTT. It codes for CASSLDVGQPQHF. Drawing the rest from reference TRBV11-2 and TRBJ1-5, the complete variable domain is EAGVAQSPRYKIIEKRQSVAFWCNPISGHATLYWYQQILGQGPKLLIQFQNNGVVDDSQLPKDRFSAERLKGVDSTLKIQPAKLEDSAVYLCASSLDVGQPQHFGDGTRLSIL.

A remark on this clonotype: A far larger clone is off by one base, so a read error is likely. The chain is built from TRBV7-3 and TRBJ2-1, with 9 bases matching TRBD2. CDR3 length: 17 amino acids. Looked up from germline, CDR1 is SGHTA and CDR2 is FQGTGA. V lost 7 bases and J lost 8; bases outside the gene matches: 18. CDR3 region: CASTPTGRLAGVDEQFF. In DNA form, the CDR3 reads TGTGCCAGCACCCCAACCGGTAGGTTAGCGGGAGTCGATGAGCAGTTCTTC.

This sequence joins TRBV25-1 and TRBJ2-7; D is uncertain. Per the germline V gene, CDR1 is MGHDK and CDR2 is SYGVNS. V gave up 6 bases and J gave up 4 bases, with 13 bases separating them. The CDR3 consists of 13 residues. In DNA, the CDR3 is TGTGCCAGCAGGGTCCATGAGACATACGAGCAGTACTTC. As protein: CASRVHETYEQYF.

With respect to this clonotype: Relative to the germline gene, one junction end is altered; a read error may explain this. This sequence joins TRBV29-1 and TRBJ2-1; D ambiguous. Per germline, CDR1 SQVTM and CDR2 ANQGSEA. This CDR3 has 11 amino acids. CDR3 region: CGVIRLNEQFF. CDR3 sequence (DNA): TGCGGCGTGATACGGTTAAATGAGCAGTTCTTC.

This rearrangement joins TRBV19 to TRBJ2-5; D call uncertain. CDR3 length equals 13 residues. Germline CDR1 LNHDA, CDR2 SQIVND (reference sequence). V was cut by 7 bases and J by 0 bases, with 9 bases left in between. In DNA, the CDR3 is TGTGCCAGTATAACGGCGTACCAAGAGACCCAGTACTTC. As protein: CASITAYQETQYF.

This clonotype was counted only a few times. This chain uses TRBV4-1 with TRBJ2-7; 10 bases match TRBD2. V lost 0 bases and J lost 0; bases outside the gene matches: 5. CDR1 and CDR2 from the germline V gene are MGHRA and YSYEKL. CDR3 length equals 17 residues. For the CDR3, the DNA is TGCGCCAGCAGCCAAGACCCCCCTAGCGGGGGCTCCTACGAGCAGTACTTC. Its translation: CASSQDPPSGGSYEQYF.

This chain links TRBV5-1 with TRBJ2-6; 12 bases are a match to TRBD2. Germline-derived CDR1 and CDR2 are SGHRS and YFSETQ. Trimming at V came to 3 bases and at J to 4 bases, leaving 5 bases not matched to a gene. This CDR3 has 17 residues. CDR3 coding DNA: TGCGCCAGCAGCTCGCTAGCGGGAGGGAGCGGGGCCAACGTCCTGACTTTC. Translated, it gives CASSSLAGGSGANVLTF.

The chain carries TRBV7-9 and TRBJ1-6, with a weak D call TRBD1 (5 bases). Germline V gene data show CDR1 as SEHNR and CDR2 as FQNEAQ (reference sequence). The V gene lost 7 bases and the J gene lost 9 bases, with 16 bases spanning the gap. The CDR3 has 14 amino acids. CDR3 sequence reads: CASTVGQSGSPLHF. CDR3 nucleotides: TGTGCCAGCACCGTGGGGCAGTCGGGTTCACCCCTCCACTTT.

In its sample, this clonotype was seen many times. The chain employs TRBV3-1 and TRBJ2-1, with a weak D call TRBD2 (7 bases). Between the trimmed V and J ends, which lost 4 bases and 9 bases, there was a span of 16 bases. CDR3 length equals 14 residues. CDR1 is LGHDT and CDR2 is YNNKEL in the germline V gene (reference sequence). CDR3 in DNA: TGTGCCAGCAGCCGAGGGGGGGACGGGGTTGAGCAGTTCTTC. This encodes CASSRGGDGVEQFF.